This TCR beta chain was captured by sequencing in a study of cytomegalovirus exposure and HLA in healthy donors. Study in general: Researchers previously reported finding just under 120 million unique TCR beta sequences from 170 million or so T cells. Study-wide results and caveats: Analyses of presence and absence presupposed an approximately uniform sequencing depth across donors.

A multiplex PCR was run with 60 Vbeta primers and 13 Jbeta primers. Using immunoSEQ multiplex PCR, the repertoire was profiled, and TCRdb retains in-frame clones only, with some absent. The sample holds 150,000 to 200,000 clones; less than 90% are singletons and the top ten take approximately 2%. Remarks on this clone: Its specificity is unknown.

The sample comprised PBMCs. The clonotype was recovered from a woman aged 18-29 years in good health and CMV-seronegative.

For the CDR3, the DNA is TGTGCCAGCAGCTTTCGGCCGGGACTGCACTCCTACGAGCAGTACTTC. This translates into CASSFRPGLHSYEQYF. V is TRBV5-6 and J is TRBJ2-5; D might be TRBD2 (6 bases). The end of the DNA aligns better with TRBJ2-7, so the J call may be wrong. This CDR3 contains 16 residues. Germline V gives CDR1 SGHDT, CDR2 YYEEEE.